A single T cell receptor beta chain is shown here with its context. Its antigen is still unknown. This entry is derived from a study of shared clonotypes between healthy human individuals. Study-wide findings and caveats: Exclusively blood specimens were collected; tissue repertoires likely differ.

Terminally differentiated effector memory CD45RA+ cells were excluded by CCR7 positive selection of CD45RO-negative cells. Clones were read by immunoSEQ multiplex PCR, and TCRdb kept only the in-frame ones, dropping some. The sample yields about 2 million clones, approximately 94% seen once. Germline CDR1 reads MNHEY; CDR2 reads SMNVEV (reference sequence). The CDR3 has 19 residues. V gave up 2 bases and J gave up 2 bases; unmatched junction bases: 11. The V gene is TRBV27, the J gene TRBJ2-5; 13 bases agree with TRBD2. This TCR was recovered from a man between 18 and 35 years old in good health. Sequenced input: naive CD8+ T cells sorted from blood. CDR3 bases: TGTGCCAGCAGTTTAGCCCAGACGACTAGCGGGGGGCCTCAAGAGACCCAGTACTTC. Translation: CASSLAQTTSGGPQETQYF.